The 27 T cell receptor beta chains below all came from one sample that was sequenced in a study of OX40 agonist ivuxolimab in advanced cancers. The library relied on the immunoSEQ multiplex PCR assay. The source is immuneACCESS, and TCRdb retained only in-frame sequences with V and J called. Part of the clones is not carried over; for the studies checked, unresolved V genes explain less than half of this, and the remainder is unexplained. The sample includes about 100,000 clones, with 89% observed a single time. The top ten clones comprise around 0.16% of the sample. Sequencing used CD4+ or CD8+ T cells sorted from blood, obtained in a trial of the OX40 agonist ivuxolimab. These receptors all come from an adult with an advanced solid tumor such as melanoma, head and neck, liver or kidney cancer.

The chain couples TRBV30 to TRBJ1-4; maybe TRBD1 (6 bases). Trimming removed 6 bases from V and 7 bases from J, with 12 bases in between. Germline CDR1 reads GTSNPN; CDR2 reads SVGIG (reference sequence). There are 12 residues in the CDR3. CDR3 residues: CACKTGVEKLFF. CDR3 nucleotides: TGTGCCTGCAAGACAGGTGTTGAAAAACTGTTTTTT.

The chain employs TRBV15 and TRBJ2-3; TRBD2 agrees at 10 bases. The CDR3 is 18 residues long. Losses at the gene ends were 3 bases for V and 2 bases for J; bases not matched to a gene: 11. In germline, CDR1 is LNHNV, CDR2 YYDKDF (reference sequence). The DNA of the CDR3 is TGTGCCACCAGCAGTCACAGGCCACTAGCGGGAAACACAGATACGCAGTATTTT. It translates to CATSSHRPLAGNTDTQYF.

This sequence joins TRBV2 and TRBJ2-7, with no clear D. Trimming shortened V by 2 bases and J by 4 bases, and 15 bases separated the two germline ends. This CDR3 is 15 amino acids long. Germline CDR1 SNHLY, CDR2 FYNNEI. CDR3 bases: TGTGCCAGCAGTGAATTTGCCCCCGATGGGTACGAGCAGTACTTC. This codes for CASSEFAPDGYEQYF.

The chain employs TRBV7-2 and TRBJ2-1; maybe TRBD2 (5 bases). The CDR3 has 12 residues. The ends were cut back, 5 bases at V and 10 bases at J, with 12 bases in the middle. Germline CDR1 SGHTA, CDR2 FQGNSA. The CDR3 sequence: CASSPWEKEQFF. The CDR3 DNA sequence: TGTGCCAGCAGCCCATGGGAGAAAGAGCAGTTCTTC.

The rearrangement joins TRBV6-5 to TRBJ2-1, with TRBD2 matching 11 bases. Trimming removed 5 bases from V and 3 bases from J; junction bases left unmatched: 0. Germline V gene data show CDR1 as MNHEY and CDR2 as SVGAGI. The length of the CDR3 is 14 residues. CDR3 coding DNA: TGTGCCAGCAGTCTAGCGGGAGGCTACAATGAGCAGTTCTTC. It specifies CASSLAGGYNEQFF.

The genes are TRBV5-1 and TRBJ1-5, with TRBD1 matching 10 bases. V shed 0 bases, J shed 5 bases, and the junction held 5 bases outside the gene matches. This CDR3 spans 16 amino acids. The germline V gene encodes CDR1 SGHRS and CDR2 YFSETQ. The CDR3 nucleotides are TGCGCCAGCAGCTTGGGTGACAGGGGGCGCGATCAGCCCCAGCATTTT. Translation gives CASSLGDRGRDQPQHF.

The V gene is TRBV6-5, the J gene TRBJ1-1; D remains unclear. This CDR3 has 13 amino acids. Trimming took 5 bases from V and 7 from J, leaving 14 bases between them. Germline V CDR1 and CDR2: MNHEY, SVGAGI. DNA for the CDR3: TGTGCCAGCAGTAAATCGGACCGGAATGAAGCTTTCTTT. Translating gives CASSKSDRNEAFF.

The chain links TRBV11-2 to TRBJ1-1, with TRBD1 matching 10 bases. Germline assignment: CDR1 SGHAT and CDR2 FQNNGV. CDR3 length equals 14 residues. The ends lost 5 bases at V and 6 bases at J; junction bases unmatched: 6. In DNA form, the CDR3 reads TGTGCCAGCAGCCCCTGGGACAGGGGTCCTGAAGCTTTCTTT. Protein product: CASSPWDRGPEAFF. Full variable domain (remainder filled in from reference TRBV11-2 and TRBJ1-1): EAGVAQSPRYKIIEKRQSVAFWCNPISGHATLYWYQQILGQGPKLLIQFQNNGVVDDSQLPKDRFSAERLKGVDSTLKIQPAKLEDSAVYLCASSPWDRGPEAFFGQGTRLTVV.

The rearrangement joins TRBV2 to TRBJ1-5; 8 positions agree with TRBD1. There are 13 residues in the CDR3. Germline CDR1 and CDR2: SNHLY and FYNNEI. Trimming cost V 7 bases and J 3 bases; bases outside gene matches: 2. Written as DNA, the CDR3 is TGTGCCAGCAAGGGACAGGCCAATCAGCCCCAGCATTTT. Translating gives CASKGQANQPQHF. Supplemented by reference TRBV2 and TRBJ1-5, the full variable domain reads EPEVTQTPSHQVTQMGQEVILRCVPISNHLYFYWYRQILGQKVEFLVSFYNNEISEKSEIFDDQFSVERPDGSNFTLKIRSTKLEDSAMYFCASKGQANQPQHFGDGTRLSIL.

The V gene is TRBV30, the J gene TRBJ2-1; tentatively, D is TRBD2 (7 bases). V dropped 1 base and J dropped 6 bases, with 13 bases sitting between them. This CDR3 is built from 14 residues. Germline V gene sequence: CDR1 GTSNPN, CDR2 SVGIG (reference sequence). The chain's CDR3 is CAWSGGRGSNEQFF. The CDR3 DNA reads TGTGCCTGGAGTGGGGGGAGGGGGAGCAATGAGCAGTTCTTC. Filled out from reference TRBV30 and TRBJ2-1, the complete variable domain reads SQTIHQWPATLVQPVGSPLSLECTVEGTSNPNLYWYRQAAGRGLQLLFYSVGIGQISSEVPQNLSASRPQDRQFILSSKKLLLSDSGFYLCAWSGGRGSNEQFFGPGTRLTVL.

The chain joins TRBV5-1 to TRBJ2-7; 7 positions agree with TRBD2. Losses at the gene ends were 1 base for V and 3 bases for J; bases not matched to a gene: 10. The CDR3 runs 16 residues. Germline CDR1 reads SGHRS; CDR2 reads YFSETQ. The CDR3, as DNA: TGCGCCAGCAGCTTGAGCGGGGCCGACCAACTCTACGAGCAGTACTTC. It is translated as CASSLSGADQLYEQYF.

This clone was seen only once. The chain uses TRBV6-6 and TRBJ2-5, with D unresolved. The V gene's germline CDR1 is MNHNY and CDR2 SVGAGI (reference sequence). The V end was cut by 0 bases, the J end by 0 bases, with 8 bases between. The CDR3 sequence is 15 residues long. CDR3 DNA sequence: TGTGCCAGCAGTTACTCGTCTGTCTACCAAGAGACCCAGTACTTC. It codes for CASSYSSVYQETQYF.

This clone was picked up one time. V gene TRBV27 combines with J gene TRBJ1-4; the match to TRBD1 covers 9 bases. The CDR3 runs 15 residues. Germline CDR1 MNHEY, CDR2 SMNVEV (reference sequence). J gave up 4 bases and V 6 bases, and 6 bases lay outside the gene matches. The CDR3 DNA follows: TGTGCCAGCAGGTACAGGGGGCGTATTAATGAAAAACTGTTTTTT. This sequence encodes CASRYRGRINEKLFF.

This clone was counted a single time. V and J are TRBV10-3 and TRBJ1-2, with D possibly matching TRBD1 (5 bases). Germline V gene sequence: CDR1 ENHRY, CDR2 SYGVKD. Trimming removed 6 bases at V and 8 bases at J, with 13 bases between. CDR3 length equals 12 residues. CDR3 sequence: CAIRGTALGYTF. The CDR3 region has the DNA TGTGCCATCAGGGGGACTGCCCTGGGCTACACCTTC.

This clone showed up just once. The V gene is TRBV6-4, the J gene TRBJ2-2; D unresolved. The V end was cut by 2 bases, the J end by 8 bases, with 9 bases between. This CDR3 has 13 amino acids. The germline V gene has CDR1 MRHNA and CDR2 SNTAGT. The CDR3 DNA reads as TGTGCCAGCAGTGACGGCAATCGAGGGGAGCTGTTTTTT. This sequence encodes CASSDGNRGELFF.

The chain joins TRBV6-1 to TRBJ2-1; TRBD2 matches 7 bases. The CDR3 is 9 residues long. The germline V gene has CDR1 MNHNS and CDR2 SASEGT. CDR3 coding DNA: TGTGCGGGAGGGAATGAGCAGTTCTTC. It specifies CAGGNEQFF.

The genes are TRBV15 and TRBJ2-1; D not certain. Per the germline V gene, CDR1 is LNHNV and CDR2 is YYDKDF (reference sequence). This CDR3 contains 14 residues. V was cut by 0 bases and J by 5 bases, with 8 bases left in between. CDR3 loop: CATSRDLVHNEQFF. Here the CDR3 DNA reads TGTGCCACCAGCAGAGATTTGGTCCACAATGAGCAGTTCTTC. The full variable domain, completed using reference TRBV15 and TRBJ2-1, is DAMVIQNPRYQVTQFGKPVTLSCSQTLNHNVMYWYQQKSSQAPKLLFHYYDKDFNNEADTPDNFQSRRPNTSFCFLDIRSPGLGDTAMYLCATSRDLVHNEQFFGPGTRLTVL.

This chain joins TRBV27 and TRBJ2-7, with 9 bases matching TRBD2. From germline, CDR1 is MNHEY and CDR2 SMNVEV (reference sequence). V was clipped by 5 bases and J by 7 bases; unmatched bases: 6. This CDR3 comprises 13 residues. The CDR3 DNA follows: TGTGCCAGCAGTCCCCTAGCGGGACGGGAGCAGTACTTC. Amino acid sequence: CASSPLAGREQYF.

This chain's CDR3 is CASSGTRANTEAFF. CDR3 bases: TGTGCCAGCAGTGGTACGAGGGCCAACACTGAAGCTTTCTTT. This sequence joins TRBV2 and TRBJ1-1; D is unresolved. CDR1 and CDR2 from the germline V gene are SNHLY and FYNNEI. The CDR3 consists of 14 residues. The V end lost 4 bases, the J end lost 2 bases, and 11 bases lay between the germline ends.

The table lists this clone with a count of one. The chain employs TRBV7-8 and TRBJ2-5; 11 nucleotides align to TRBD1. V was clipped by 2 bases and J by 4 bases; unmatched bases: 3. Germline V gives CDR1 SGHVS, CDR2 FQNEAQ. The CDR3 runs to 15 residues. The CDR3 reads CASSLPGTGGETQYF. CDR3 bases: TGTGCCAGCAGCTTACCCGGGACAGGGGGAGAGACCCAGTACTTC.

The chain carries TRBV7-2 and TRBJ2-1; 10 bases are shared with TRBD1. Germline assignment: CDR1 SGHTA and CDR2 FQGNSA. The CDR3 covers 18 residues. V lost 2 bases to trimming and J lost 0 bases; unmatched junction nucleotides: 7. The CDR3 DNA reads TGTGCCAGCAGCTTAACCGGGACAGGGGCCTTCTCCTACAATGAGCAGTTCTTC. Its translation is CASSLTGTGAFSYNEQFF.

The J gene is TRBJ1-1, the V gene TRBV30, with 7 nucleotides matching TRBD1. This CDR3 comprises 13 residues. Germline assignment: CDR1 GTSNPN and CDR2 SVGIG (reference sequence). V shed 4 bases and J 4 bases; nucleotides not matched to a gene: 6. Written as DNA, the CDR3 is TGTGCCTGGAATTGGAACAGGGGCACTGAAGCTTTCTTT. Translating it yields CAWNWNRGTEAFF.

The chain has TRBV6-5 and TRBJ2-7; 10 bases fit TRBD2. CDR3 size: 14 residues. CDR1 MNHEY and CDR2 SVGAGI come from the germline V gene. V lost 7 bases and J lost 4; bases outside the gene matches: 7. The CDR3 DNA is TGTGCCAGCAAAAGCGGGGGGGCCTGGTACGAGCAGTACTTC. Amino acid sequence: CASKSGGAWYEQYF.

Concerning this clone itself: An end of the junction does not agree with germline; a read error may underlie this. The genes are TRBV5-1 and TRBJ2-5; a possible D gene is TRBD2 (7 bases). The CDR3 is 14 residues long. From germline, CDR1 is SGHRS and CDR2 YFSETQ. CDR3 sequence (DNA): TGCGCCAGCACCTTGGACGGGGGGCGAGAGACCCAGTACTTC. It translates to CASTLDGGRETQYF.

The rearrangement links TRBV6-1 to TRBJ1-1; no definite D call. CDR1 is MNHNS and CDR2 is SASEGT in the germline V gene. There are 15 residues in the CDR3. V shed 6 bases and J shed 1 base, with 15 bases lying between them. CDR3 bases: TGTGCCAGCAGGGGGAGCACCGCCCGGAACACTGAAGCTTTCTTT. Amino acid sequence: CASRGSTARNTEAFF.

The chain recombines TRBV19 with TRBJ2-1; 8 nucleotides line up with TRBD1. CDR3 length: 14 amino acids. The germline CDR1 and CDR2 sequences are LNHDA and SQIVND (reference sequence). After removal of 5 bases from V and 4 bases from J, the junction contained 4 bases not matched to a gene. CDR3 nucleotide sequence: TGTGCCAGTAGTCAGACAGGGGCGTACAATGAGCAGTTCTTC. Translating it yields CASSQTGAYNEQFF.

The chain combines TRBV28 with TRBJ2-1; D gene unclear. Germline CDR1 reads MDHEN; CDR2 reads SYDVKM. Trimming removed 5 bases at V and 6 bases at J, with 14 bases between. The CDR3 is 14 residues long. The CDR3 spells CASSPRGRGNEQFF. CDR3 bases: TGTGCCAGCAGTCCGAGAGGTAGAGGCAATGAGCAGTTCTTC.